The rows below give T cell receptor beta chains drawn from one sample of a study of radiotherapy plus CTLA-4 blockade in lung cancer. Data came from immunoSEQ multiplex PCR; TCRdb stores just in-frame clones and leaves some out. The repertoire holds around 38,000 clones, with about 86% as singletons. This material consisted of peripheral blood, taken from a patient treated with radiotherapy plus ipilimumab. The origin of the receptors is a human donor with non-small cell lung cancer whose response to radiotherapy plus ipilimumab could not be evaluated. Both conserved end residues are trimmed from each CDR3.

j_call,v_call,cdr3_aa
TRBJ2-1,TRBV5-4,ASGLKGGSYNEQF
TRBJ2-3,TRBV9,ASSGGHPDTQY
TRBJ2-4,TRBV6-1,ASSEARRMAKNIQY
TRBJ2-1,TRBV18,ASSPPAGAYNEQF
TRBJ1-1,TRBV6-5,ASRDWTGAF
TRBJ2-4,TRBV2,AISAEDIQY
TRBJ1-4,TRBV9,ASSPGTGLGEKLF
TRBJ2-1,TRBV5-6,ASSLSGTGVREQF
TRBJ2-1,TRBV10-3,AISEEVSSKV
TRBJ2-1,TRBV19,ASSPLGSGGTYNEQF
TRBJ2-2,TRBV27,ASSLAGTSGGSTGELF
TRBJ2-7,TRBV11-2,ASSLIGTATYEQY
TRBJ2-3,TRBV2,ASRGQGLRGDTQY
TRBJ2-7,TRBV7-2,ASSRGGYEQY
TRBJ2-5,TRBV29-1,SVRGQTYVQY
TRBJ1-1,TRBV5-4,ASSFQGLTEAF
TRBJ2-6,TRBV29-1,SVARDRGSSGANVLT
TRBJ1-5,TRBV5-4,ASSRQGSNQPQH
TRBJ2-2,TRBV7-8,ASSLVGGIPTGELF
TRBJ2-5,TRBV28,ASSPPLLAGAETQY
TRBJ2-3,TRBV27,ASSFGVPDTQY
NA,TRBV28,ASRPPGLAGSYEQY
TRBJ2-7,TRBV7-9,ASRIEGIHEQY
TRBJ2-7,TRBV6-1,ASSGGTAGAAWYEQY
TRBJ2-2,TRBV2,ASSGSGGAVTGELF
TRBJ2-2,TRBV7-6,ASRPSGGTRELF
TRBJ2-1,TRBV19,ATSSNGLAGYEQF
TRBJ1-5,TRBV28,ASQYPGTGEKPQH
TRBJ2-1,TRBV6-5,ASSYGDGGNEQF
TRBJ2-6,TRBV6-5,ASSYGSSGANVLT
TRBJ2-5,TRBV7-9,ASSLGASGQETQY
TRBJ1-2,TRBV28,ATTFGGGYT
TRBJ2-7,TRBV5-1,ASKNRDFLDEQY
TRBJ2-7,TRBV6-1,ASSAHPGTGGVEQY
TRBJ1-6,TRBV5-1,ASSLAAANSPLH
TRBJ1-2,TRBV6-1,ASRNLEYGYT
TRBJ1-2,TRBV27,ASSPVRGGYGYT
TRBJ1-1,TRBV5-1,ASSLWPGTEAF
TRBJ1-2,TRBV19,ASSIRQGSGYT
TRBJ2-7,TRBV4-1,ASSHRLAYRDEQY
TRBJ2-7,TRBV29-1,SVARQEGHEQY
TRBJ2-5,TRBV19,ASSIQGLAETQY
TRBJ1-3,TRBV28,AITGSSGNTIY
TRBJ1-2,TRBV6-1,ASSEGTVRYGYT
TRBJ2-7,TRBV25-1,AAQVRDSYEQY
TRBJ2-7,TRBV28,ASRSGAGRVEQY
TRBJ2-3,TRBV10-1,ASTPRITDTQY
TRBJ2-7,TRBV4-1,ASSQGRGRGSVEQY
TRBJ1-5,TRBV28,ASSLQANQPQH
TRBJ2-3,TRBV21-1,ASSTAYRADTQY
NA,TRBV6-5,ASSYSLAGSSYEQY
TRBJ1-2,TRBV28,ASSSGTGDNYGYT
TRBJ2-7,TRBV5-1,ASSPGGGEQY
TRBJ2-1,TRBV7-9,ASSLRTGGVGYNEQF
TRBJ2-1,TRBV5-6,ASLSYNEQF